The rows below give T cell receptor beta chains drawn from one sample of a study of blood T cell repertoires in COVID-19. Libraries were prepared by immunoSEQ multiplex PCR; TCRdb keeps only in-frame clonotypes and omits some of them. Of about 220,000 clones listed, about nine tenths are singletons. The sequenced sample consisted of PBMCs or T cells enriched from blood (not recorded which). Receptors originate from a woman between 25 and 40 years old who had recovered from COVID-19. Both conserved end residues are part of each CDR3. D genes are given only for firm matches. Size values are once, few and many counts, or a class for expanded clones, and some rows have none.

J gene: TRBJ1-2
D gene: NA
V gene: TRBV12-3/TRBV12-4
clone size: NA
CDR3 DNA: TGTGCCAGCAGTTTTCCCGACAACCGACCTCTCACCTTC
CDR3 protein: CASSFPDNRPLTF

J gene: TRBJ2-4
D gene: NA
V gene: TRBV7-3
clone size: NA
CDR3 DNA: TGTGCCAGCAGCTTAGGACAGACGGACATTCAGTACTTC
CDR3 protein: CASSLGQTDIQYF

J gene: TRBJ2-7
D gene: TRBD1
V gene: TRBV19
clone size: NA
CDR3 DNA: TGTGCCAGCAAACAGCATCACACGGGACAGGGTTACGAGCAGTACTTC
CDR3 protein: CASKQHHTGQGYEQYF

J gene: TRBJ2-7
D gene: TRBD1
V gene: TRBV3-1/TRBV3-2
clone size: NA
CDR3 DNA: TGTGCCAGCAGCATCCGGGACAGGGGGACCTACGAGCAGTACTTC
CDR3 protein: CASSIRDRGTYEQYF

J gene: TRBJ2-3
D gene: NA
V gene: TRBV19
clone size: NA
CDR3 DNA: TGTGCCAGTAGTATATCCCAGGAAGCGCAGTATTTT
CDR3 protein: CASSISQEAQYF

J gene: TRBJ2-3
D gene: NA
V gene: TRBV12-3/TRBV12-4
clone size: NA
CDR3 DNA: TGTGCCAGCAGTTTGTTCCAGGCCGATACGCAGTATTTT
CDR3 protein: CASSLFQADTQYF

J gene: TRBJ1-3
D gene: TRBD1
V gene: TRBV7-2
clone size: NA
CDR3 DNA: TGTGCCAGCAGCTTAGAGGGACAGGGCCCTTTCTCTGGAAACACCATATATTTT
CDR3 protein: CASSLEGQGPFSGNTIYF

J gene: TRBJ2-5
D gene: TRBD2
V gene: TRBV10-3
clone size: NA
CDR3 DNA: TGTGCCCTGGCTGCCCAGGAAGCGGGGGGGCGGGGAGAGACCCAGTACTTC
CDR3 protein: CALAAQEAGGRGETQYF

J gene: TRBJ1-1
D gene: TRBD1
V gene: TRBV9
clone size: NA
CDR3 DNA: TGTGCCAGCAGCGACCCAGGGGGTCGAACTGAAGCTTTCTTT
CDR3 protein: CASSDPGGRTEAFF

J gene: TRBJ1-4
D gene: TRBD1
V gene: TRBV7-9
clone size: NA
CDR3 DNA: TGTGCCAGCAGCTCAACCAACCCGGGACAGGGGGCGTATGAAAAACTGTTTTTT
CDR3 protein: CASSSTNPGQGAYEKLFF

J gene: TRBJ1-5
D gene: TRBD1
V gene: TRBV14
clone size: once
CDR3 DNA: TGTGCCAGCAGCCAAGATCAGGGGGCTGGTCAGCCCCAGCATTTT
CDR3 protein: CASSQDQGAGQPQHF

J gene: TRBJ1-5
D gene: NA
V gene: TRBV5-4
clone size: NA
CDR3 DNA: TGTGCCAGCAGCTTACTCGAGGCAGGGGATCAGCCCCAGCATTTT
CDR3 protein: CASSLLEAGDQPQHF

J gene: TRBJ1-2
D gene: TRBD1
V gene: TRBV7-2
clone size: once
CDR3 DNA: TGTGCCAGCAGCTTAGTGTCGGGACAGGGGGCGCTCCGGTATGGCTACACCTTC
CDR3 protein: CASSLVSGQGALRYGYTF

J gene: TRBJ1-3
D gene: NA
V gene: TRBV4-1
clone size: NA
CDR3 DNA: TGCGCCAGCAGCCAACTTCCACAGATTACTGGAAACACCATATATTTT
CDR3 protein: CASSQLPQITGNTIYF

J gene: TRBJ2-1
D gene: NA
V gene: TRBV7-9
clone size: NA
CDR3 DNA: TGTGCCAGCAGCTTAGCCGGACTACAGGGGACCTACAATGAGCAGTTCTTC
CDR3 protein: CASSLAGLQGTYNEQFF

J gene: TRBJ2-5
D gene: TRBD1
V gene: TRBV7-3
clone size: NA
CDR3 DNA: TGTGCCAGCAGCTTAGGGGACAGGGAAGAGACCCAGTACTTC
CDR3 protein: CASSLGDREETQYF

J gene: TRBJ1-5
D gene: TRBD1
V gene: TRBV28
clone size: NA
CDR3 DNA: TGTGCCAGCAGCATAGGGGGCAGAGGAAAAAGCAATCAGCCCCAGCATTTT
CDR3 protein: CASSIGGRGKSNQPQHF

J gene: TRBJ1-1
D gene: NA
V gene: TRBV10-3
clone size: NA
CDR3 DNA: TGTGCCATCAGTGAGTCGGTAACAATGGCCACTGAAGCTTTCTTT
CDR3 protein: CAISESVTMATEAFF

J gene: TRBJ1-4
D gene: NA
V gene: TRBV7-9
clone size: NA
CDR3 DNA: TGTGCCAGCAGCCAGGTGTTTGCTAATGAAAAACTGTTTTTT
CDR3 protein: CASSQVFANEKLFF

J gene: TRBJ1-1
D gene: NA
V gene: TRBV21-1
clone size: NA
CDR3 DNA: TGTGCCAGCAGCAAAGAAGAGAACCAGAACACTGAAGCTTTCTTT
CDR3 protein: CASSKEENQNTEAFF

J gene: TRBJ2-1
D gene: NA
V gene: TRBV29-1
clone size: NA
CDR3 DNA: TGCAGCGTTTCCTCAGTTGGGAGGTTACATGAGCAGTTCTTC
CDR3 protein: CSVSSVGRLHEQFF

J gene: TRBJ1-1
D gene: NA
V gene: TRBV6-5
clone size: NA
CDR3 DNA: TGTGCCAGCAGTTACTCGATCAGGGCTTGGGACACTGAAGCTTTCTTT
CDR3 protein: CASSYSIRAWDTEAFF

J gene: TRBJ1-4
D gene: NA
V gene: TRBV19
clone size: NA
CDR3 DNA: TGTGCCAGTAGTATACCGGGTGTTACGGAAAAACTGTTTTTT
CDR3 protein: CASSIPGVTEKLFF

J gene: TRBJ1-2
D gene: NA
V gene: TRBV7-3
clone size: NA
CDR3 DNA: TGTGCCAGCAGCATCCGGACAGCCACCTATGGCTACACCTTC
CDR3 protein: CASSIRTATYGYTF

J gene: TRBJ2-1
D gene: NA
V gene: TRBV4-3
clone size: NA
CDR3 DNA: TGCGCCAGCAGCCAAGTCAGGGGTCAGCAGTTCTTC
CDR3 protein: CASSQVRGQQFF

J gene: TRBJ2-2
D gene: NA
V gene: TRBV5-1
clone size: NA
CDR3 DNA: TGCGCCAGCAGCTCCGGACTGTACACCGGGGAGCTGTTTTTT
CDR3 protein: CASSSGLYTGELFF

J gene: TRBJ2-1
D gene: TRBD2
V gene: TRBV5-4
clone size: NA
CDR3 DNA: TGTGCCAGCAGCTCCGGGACTAGCGGGGGTTACAATGAGCAGTTCTTC
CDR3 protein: CASSSGTSGGYNEQFF

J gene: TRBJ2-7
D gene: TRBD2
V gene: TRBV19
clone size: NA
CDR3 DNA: TGTGCCAGTAGTACTAGGACTAGCGGGGGGAGCTACGAGCAGTACTTC
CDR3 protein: CASSTRTSGGSYEQYF

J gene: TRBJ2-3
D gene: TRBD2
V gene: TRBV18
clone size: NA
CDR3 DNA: TGTGCCAGCTCACCGGCAGCGGGGGGGCGGATCGGGTCAGATACGCAGTATTTT
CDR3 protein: CASSPAAGGRIGSDTQYF

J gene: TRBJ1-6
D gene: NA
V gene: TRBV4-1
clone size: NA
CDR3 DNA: TGCGCCAGCAGCCAAGGGAGACAGGAAAATTCACCCCTCCACTTT
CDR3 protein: CASSQGRQENSPLHF

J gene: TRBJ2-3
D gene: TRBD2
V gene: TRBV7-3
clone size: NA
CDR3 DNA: TGTGCCAGCAGCCAAGCGGGGGCCAGCACAGATACGCAGTATTTT
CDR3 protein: CASSQAGASTDTQYF

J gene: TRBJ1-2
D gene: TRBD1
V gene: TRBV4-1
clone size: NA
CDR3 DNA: TGCGCCAGCAGCCCATCGGACAGGGTACTTGGCTATGGCTACACCTTC
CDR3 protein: CASSPSDRVLGYGYTF

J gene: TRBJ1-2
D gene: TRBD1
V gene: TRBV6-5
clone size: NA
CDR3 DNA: TGTGCCAGCATTCGACGGACAGGGGACCTCTATGGCTACACCTTC
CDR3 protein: CASIRRTGDLYGYTF

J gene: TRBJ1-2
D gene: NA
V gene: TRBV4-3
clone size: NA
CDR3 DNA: TGCGCCAGCAGCCAAGATACAGGGCAATATGGCTACACCTTC
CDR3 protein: CASSQDTGQYGYTF

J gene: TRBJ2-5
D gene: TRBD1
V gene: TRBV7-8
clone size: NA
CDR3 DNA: TGTGCCAGCAGCTTAGAGTGGCAGGGGGCTAGTGAGACCCAGTACTTC
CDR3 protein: CASSLEWQGASETQYF

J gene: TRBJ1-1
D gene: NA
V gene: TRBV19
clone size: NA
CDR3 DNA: TGTGCCAGTATGATAGACAGAACCAACACTGAAGCTTTCTTT
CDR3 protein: CASMIDRTNTEAFF

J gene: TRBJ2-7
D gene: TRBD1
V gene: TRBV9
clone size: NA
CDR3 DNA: TGTGCCAGCAGCGTAGCCCCAGGGGGCTACGAGCAGTACTTC
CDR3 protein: CASSVAPGGYEQYF

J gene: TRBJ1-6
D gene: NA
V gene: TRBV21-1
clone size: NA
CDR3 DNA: TGTGCCAGCAGCAAAGCTCGGAGGCAGGTAAATTCACCCCTCCACTTT
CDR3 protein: CASSKARRQVNSPLHF

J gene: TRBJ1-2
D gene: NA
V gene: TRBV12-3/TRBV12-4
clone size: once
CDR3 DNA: TGTGCCAGCAGTTTTGCCAGGGGTTATGGCTACACCTTC
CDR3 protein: CASSFARGYGYTF

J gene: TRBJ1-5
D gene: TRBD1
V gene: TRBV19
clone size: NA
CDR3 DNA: TGTGCCAGTAGTATCGGGACAGGGTCCCGCGAGCCCCAGCATTTT
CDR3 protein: CASSIGTGSREPQHF

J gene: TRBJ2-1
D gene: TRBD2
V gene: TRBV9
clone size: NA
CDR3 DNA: TGTGCCAGCAGCGTAGACGGGGGGACGGCCTCCTACAATGAGCAGTTCTTC
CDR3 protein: CASSVDGGTASYNEQFF

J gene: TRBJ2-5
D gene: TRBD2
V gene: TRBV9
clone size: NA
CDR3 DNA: TGTGCCAGCAGCCGACTAGCGGGGTCTCAAGAGACCCAGTACTTC
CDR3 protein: CASSRLAGSQETQYF

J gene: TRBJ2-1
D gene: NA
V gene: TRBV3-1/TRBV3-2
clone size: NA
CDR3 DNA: TGTGCCAGCAGCCAAGAGGGGGGGCGTCGATACAATGAGCAGTTCTTC
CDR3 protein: CASSQEGGRRYNEQFF

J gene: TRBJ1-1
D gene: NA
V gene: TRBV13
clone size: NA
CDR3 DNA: TGTGCCAGCAGCTTAGTGGCAGAAGCTTTCTTT
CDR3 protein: CASSLVAEAFF